The entry below gives a single TCR beta chain sequence along with its context. The data were obtained in a study of blood T cell repertoires in COVID-19. TCRdb keeps only in-frame clones here, not all; method: immunoSEQ multiplex PCR. In the table there are 250,000 to 400,000 clones, roughly 90% of which are singletons. The material sequenced was peripheral blood. This TCR came from a woman between 25 and 40 years old with COVID-19, enrolled during active disease.

The CDR3 DNA follows: TGCGCCAGCAGCCAATCTACAGGGGGCTGGGACACCGGGGAGCTGTTTTTT. Translating gives CASSQSTGGWDTGELFF. The rearrangement joins TRBV4-1 to TRBJ2-2; 9 positions agree with TRBD1. The CDR3 has 17 residues. Germline assignment: CDR1 MGHRA and CDR2 YSYEKL. After removal of 2 bases from V and 3 bases from J, the junction contained 7 bases not matched to a gene.